This T cell receptor beta chain appears in the sequencing data of a study of metastatic and nonmetastatic thyroid tumors. TCRdb reprocessed the PCR reads via MiXCR. This sample has about 9,100 clones, with roughly a fifth found just once. No treatment of any kind had been given to any patient before thyroid surgery. The germline CDR1 and CDR2 sequences are MNHNS and SASEGT. V was shortened by 7 bases and J by 7 bases, with 19 bases between the two germline ends. The CDR3 sequence is 14 residues long. This clone counts as medium-sized. The chain joins TRBV6-1 to TRBJ1-2, with D possibly being TRBD1 (5 bases). The source of this sequence is a female donor with papillary thyroid cancer or a benign thyroid nodule (not recorded which). Some clones in this sample may be carry-over from other donors' samples. Sequencing was carried out using adjacent normal tissue. CDR3: CASTLNWGETGYTF. The CDR3 region has the DNA TGTGCCAGCACCCTCAATTGGGGGGAAACTGGCTACACCTTC.